This T cell receptor beta chain emerged from a study of T cell changes during pregnancy in multiple sclerosis. Assay: immunoSEQ multiplex PCR; the TCRdb copy retains only in-frame clones and omits some. The sample holds 20,000 or so clones, around 86% seen once. The CDR3 has 15 amino acids. V was shortened by 0 bases and J by 2 bases, with 12 bases between the two germline ends. Germline CDR1 SGHKS, CDR2 YYEKEE (reference sequence). The TCR sequence derives from a female donor in good health, enrolled as a control in a pregnancy study. This chain connects TRBV5-5 to TRBJ2-7; the D is unclear. The sequencing used CD8+ T cells from peripheral blood mononuclear cells, collected in the third trimester of pregnancy. Here the CDR3 DNA reads TGTGCCAGCAGCTTGGCGCAACTACGGGCCTACGAGCAGTACTTC. It is translated as CASSLAQLRAYEQYF.